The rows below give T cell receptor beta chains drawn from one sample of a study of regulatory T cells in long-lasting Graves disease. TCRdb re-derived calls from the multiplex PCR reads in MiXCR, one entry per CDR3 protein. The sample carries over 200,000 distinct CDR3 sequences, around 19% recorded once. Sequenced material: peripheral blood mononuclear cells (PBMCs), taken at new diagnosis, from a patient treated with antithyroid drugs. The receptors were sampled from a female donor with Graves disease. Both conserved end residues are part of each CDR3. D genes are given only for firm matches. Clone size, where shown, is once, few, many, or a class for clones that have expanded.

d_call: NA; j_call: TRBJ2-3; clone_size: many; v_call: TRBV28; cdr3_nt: TGTGCCAGCAGACCTGGCCAGAGGGTCCCGCAGTATTTT; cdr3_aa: CASRPGQRVPQYF
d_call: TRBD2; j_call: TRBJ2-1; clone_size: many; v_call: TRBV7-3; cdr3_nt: TGTGCCAGCAGCTCCCTCCGACTAGCGGACTACAATGAGCAGTTCTTC; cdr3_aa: CASSSLRLADYNEQFF
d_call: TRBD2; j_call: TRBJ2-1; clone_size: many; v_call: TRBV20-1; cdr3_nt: TGCAGTGCTAGAGAGACGGGAGGGCCCCACAATGAGCAGTTCTTC; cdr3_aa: CSARETGGPHNEQFF
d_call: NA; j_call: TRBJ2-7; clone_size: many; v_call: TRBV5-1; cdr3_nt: TGCGCCAGCAGCTTGGAGACAGTTACTTACGAGCAGTACTTC; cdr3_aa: CASSLETVTYEQYF
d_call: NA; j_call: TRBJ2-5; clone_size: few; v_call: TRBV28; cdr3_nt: TGTGCCACTTCCCGCCCGTATGAATACCAAGAGACCCAGTACTTC; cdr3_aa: CATSRPYEYQETQYF
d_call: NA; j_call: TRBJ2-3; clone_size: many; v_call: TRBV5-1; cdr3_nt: TGCGCCAGCAGCCCCGAACAGGGTGATACGCAGTATTTT; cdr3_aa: CASSPEQGDTQYF
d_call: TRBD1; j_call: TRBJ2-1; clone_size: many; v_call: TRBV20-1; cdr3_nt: TGCAGTGCTAGTAGAGACACAGGGGTCGAGCAGTTCTTC; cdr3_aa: CSASRDTGVEQFF
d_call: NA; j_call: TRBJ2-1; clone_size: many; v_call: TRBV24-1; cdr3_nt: TGTGCCACCTCCGGGACTGGCCCCTACAATGAGCAGTTCTTC; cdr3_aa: CATSGTGPYNEQFF
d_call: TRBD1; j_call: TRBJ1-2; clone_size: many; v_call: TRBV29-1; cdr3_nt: TGCAGCGTTGAAGAAAGGGACAGAAACAACTATGGCTACACCTTC; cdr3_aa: CSVEERDRNNYGYTF
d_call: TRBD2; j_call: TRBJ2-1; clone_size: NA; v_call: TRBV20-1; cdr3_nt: TGCAGTGCTAGACCCTCCGGGACTAGCGGGAGCAATGAGCAGTTCTTC; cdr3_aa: CSARPSGTSGSNEQFF
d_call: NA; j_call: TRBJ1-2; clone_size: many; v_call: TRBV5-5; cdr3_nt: TGTGCCAGCAGCCAGAGCCCAGGGGACAACTATGGCTACACCTTC; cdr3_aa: CASSQSPGDNYGYTF
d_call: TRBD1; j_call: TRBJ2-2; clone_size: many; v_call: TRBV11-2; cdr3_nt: TGTGCCAGCGGGGACAGAAACACCGGGGAGCTGTTTTTT; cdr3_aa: CASGDRNTGELFF
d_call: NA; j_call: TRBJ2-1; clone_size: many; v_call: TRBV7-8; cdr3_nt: TGTGCCAGCAGCGCGTCCCATGAGCAGTTCTTC; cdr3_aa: CASSASHEQFF
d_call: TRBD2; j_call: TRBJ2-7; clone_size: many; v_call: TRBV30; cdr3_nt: TGTGCCTGGAGGAGGACTAGCGGAACCTACGAGCAGTACTTC; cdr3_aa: CAWRRTSGTYEQYF
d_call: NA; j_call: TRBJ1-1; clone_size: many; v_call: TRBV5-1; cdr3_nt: TGCGCCAGCAGCTTCCAGGGGATGAACACTGAAGCTTTCTTT; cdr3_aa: CASSFQGMNTEAFF
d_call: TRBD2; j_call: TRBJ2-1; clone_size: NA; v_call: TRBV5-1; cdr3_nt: TGCGCCAGCAGCTGGGCCGGGACTAGCGGGAGAAGAGACAATGAGCAGTTCTTC; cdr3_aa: CASSWAGTSGRRDNEQFF
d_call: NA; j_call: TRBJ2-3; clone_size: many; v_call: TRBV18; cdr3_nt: TGTGCCAGCTCAAAGGCTAGCGAAGCAGATACGCAGTATTTT; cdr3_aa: CASSKASEADTQYF
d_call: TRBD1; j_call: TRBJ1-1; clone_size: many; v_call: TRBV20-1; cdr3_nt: TGCAGTGCTAGCCGGGACAGGGCGGAGCGGGCTTTCTTT; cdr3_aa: CSASRDRAERAFF
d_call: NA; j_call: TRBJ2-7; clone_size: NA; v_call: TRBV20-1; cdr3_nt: TGCAGTGCTAGCCCGAGCGGCCGCGTGGAGCAGTACTTC; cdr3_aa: CSASPSGRVEQYF
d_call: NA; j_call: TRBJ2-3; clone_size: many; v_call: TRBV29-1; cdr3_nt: TGCAGCGCTCGGGAGAGACAAGACACGCAGTATTTT; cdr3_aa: CSARERQDTQYF
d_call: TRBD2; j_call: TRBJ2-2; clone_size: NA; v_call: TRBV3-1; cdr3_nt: TGTGCCAGCAGCCCCGGGACTAGCGGAACCGGGGAGCTGTTTTTT; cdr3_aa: CASSPGTSGTGELFF
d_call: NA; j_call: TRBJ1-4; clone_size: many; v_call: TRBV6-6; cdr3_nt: TGTGCCAGCAGTTACTCGAGGGGACGGTCAAGACTGTTTTTT; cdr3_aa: CASSYSRGRSRLFF
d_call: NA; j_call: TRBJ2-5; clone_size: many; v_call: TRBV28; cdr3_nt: TGTGCCAGCAAGGACAGTCAAGAGACCCAGTACTTC; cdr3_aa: CASKDSQETQYF
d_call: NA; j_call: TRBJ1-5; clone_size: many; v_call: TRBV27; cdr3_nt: TGTGCCAGCAGTTTATCACTGGGATACCAGCCCCAGCATTTT; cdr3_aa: CASSLSLGYQPQHF
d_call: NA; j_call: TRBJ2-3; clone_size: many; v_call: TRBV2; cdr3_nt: TGTGCCAGCAGTGACCTCACAGATACGCAGTATTTT; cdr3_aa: CASSDLTDTQYF
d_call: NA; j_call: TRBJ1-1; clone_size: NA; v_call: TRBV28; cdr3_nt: TGTGCCAGCAGTCTACGGGTTCTCACTGAAGCTTTCTTT; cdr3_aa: CASSLRVLTEAFF
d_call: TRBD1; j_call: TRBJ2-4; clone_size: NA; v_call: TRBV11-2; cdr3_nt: TGTGCCAGCAGCCTATACCCAGACAGGGAGCCTTACAAAAACATTCAGTACTTC; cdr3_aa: CASSLYPDREPYKNIQYF
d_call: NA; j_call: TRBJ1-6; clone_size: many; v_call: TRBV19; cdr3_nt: TGTGCCAGTAGTAACGACTATGATTCACCCCTCCACTTT; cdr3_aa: CASSNDYDSPLHF
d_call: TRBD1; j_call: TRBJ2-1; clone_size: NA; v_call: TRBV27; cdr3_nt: TGTGCCAGCAGTCGGCAGACAGGGGCCTACAATGAGCAGTTCTTC; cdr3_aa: CASSRQTGAYNEQFF
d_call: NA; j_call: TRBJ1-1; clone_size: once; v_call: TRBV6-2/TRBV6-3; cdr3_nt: TGTGCCAGCAGCCGACCGGACAATAGAAACACTGAAGCTTTCTTT; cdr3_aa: CASSRPDNRNTEAFF
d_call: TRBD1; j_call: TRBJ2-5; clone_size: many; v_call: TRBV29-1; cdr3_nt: TGCAGCGTACCGACAGGGAGAGAGACCCAGTACTTC; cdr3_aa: CSVPTGRETQYF
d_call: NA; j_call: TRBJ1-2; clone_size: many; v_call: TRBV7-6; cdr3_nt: TGTGCCAGCAGCCCTGACAGCCTCGGAAATGTGGGCTACACCTTC; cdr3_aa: CASSPDSLGNVGYTF